This T cell receptor beta chain was retrieved from a study of blood T cell repertoires in COVID-19. Study-wide background: The samples span acute and convalescent COVID-19 from the United States, Italy and Spain. From T cells, B-cell-depleted T cells, or PBMCs came the material, which was cDNA or gDNA.

V lost 5 bases, J lost 0 bases, and 11 bases stayed unmatched. The length of the CDR3 is 17 residues. Germline CDR1 is SEHNR and CDR2 is FQNEAQ (reference sequence). Original processing notes: Amplification with reference gene primers provided the estimates of nucleated cell counts. Generated by immunoSEQ multiplex PCR, the TCRdb table keeps only in-frame clones and is missing some. The V and J calls and clone size were taken over from that table, and D and trimming were inferred from the DNA. The sample has 210,000 or so clones, 70% to 90% seen once. Sequenced: peripheral blood. The chain has TRBV7-9 and TRBJ1-1; TRBD1 matches 8 bases. This TCR came from a woman aged 45-65 years with active or convalescent COVID-19. The CDR3 nucleotides read TGTGCCAGCAGCCCTTACAGGGGGAGTGGCGTGAACACTGAAGCTTTCTTT. This translates into CASSPYRGSGVNTEAFF.